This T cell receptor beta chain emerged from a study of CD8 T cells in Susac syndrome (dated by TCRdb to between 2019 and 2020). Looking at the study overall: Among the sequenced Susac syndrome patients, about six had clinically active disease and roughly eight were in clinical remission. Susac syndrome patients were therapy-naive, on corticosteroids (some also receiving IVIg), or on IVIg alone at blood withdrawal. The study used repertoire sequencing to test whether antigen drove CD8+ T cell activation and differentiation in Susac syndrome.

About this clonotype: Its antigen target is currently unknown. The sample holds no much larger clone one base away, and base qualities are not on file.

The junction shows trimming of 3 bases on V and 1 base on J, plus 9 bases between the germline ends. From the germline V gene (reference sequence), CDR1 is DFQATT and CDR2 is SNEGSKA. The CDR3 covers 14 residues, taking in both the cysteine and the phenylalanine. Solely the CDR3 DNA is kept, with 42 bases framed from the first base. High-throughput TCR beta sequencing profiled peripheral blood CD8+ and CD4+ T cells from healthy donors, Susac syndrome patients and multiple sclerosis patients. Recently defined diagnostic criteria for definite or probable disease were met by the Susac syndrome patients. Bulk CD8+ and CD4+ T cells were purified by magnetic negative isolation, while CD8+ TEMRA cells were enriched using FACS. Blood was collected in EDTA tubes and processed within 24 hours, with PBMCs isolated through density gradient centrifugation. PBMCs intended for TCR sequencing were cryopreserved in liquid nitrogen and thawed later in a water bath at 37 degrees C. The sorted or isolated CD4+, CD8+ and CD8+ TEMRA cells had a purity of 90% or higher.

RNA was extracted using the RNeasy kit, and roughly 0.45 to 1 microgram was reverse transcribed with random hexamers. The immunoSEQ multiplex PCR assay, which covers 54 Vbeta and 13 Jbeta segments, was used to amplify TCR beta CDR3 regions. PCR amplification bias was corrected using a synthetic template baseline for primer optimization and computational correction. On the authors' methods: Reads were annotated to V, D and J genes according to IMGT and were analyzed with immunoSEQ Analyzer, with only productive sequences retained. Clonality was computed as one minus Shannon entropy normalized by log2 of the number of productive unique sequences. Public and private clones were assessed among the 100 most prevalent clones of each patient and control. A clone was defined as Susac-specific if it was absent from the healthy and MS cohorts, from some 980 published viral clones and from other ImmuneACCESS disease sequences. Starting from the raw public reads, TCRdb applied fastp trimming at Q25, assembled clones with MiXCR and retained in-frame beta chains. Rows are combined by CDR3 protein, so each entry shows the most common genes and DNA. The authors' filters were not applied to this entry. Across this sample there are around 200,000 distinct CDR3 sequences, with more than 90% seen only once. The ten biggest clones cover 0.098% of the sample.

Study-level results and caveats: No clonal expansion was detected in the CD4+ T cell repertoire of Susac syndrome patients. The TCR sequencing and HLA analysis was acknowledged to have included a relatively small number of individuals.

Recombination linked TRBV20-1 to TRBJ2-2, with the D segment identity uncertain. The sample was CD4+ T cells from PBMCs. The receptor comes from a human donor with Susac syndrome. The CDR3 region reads CSARRAENTGELFF. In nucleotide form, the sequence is TGCAGTGCTAGGAGAGCAGAGAACACCGGGGAGCTGTTTTTT.